This T cell receptor beta chain is drawn from a study of blood T cell repertoires in COVID-19 (TCRdb year 2020). In terms of the full investigation: Samples covering the acute and convalescent phases of COVID-19 were provided by collaborators in the United States, Italy and Spain. Samples came from the ongoing ImmuneRACE study (first 160 participants) plus 1,254 subjects from 6 global collaborators. The repertoires were made available in a free public database intended to serve as a resource for research on the immune response to SARS-CoV-2. Where HLA class I and class II types were available, the types were taken from metadata supplied by the sample provider, not from assay-based typing. Sample metadata almost always included a de-identified subject ID, COVID-19 status, age in years and sex. The dataset comprised deeply sampled blood TCRbeta repertoires from subjects exposed to, actively infected with, or recovered from COVID-19. The prospective study material was composed of cDNA or gDNA derived from T cells, B-cell-depleted T cells, or PBMCs.

A remark on this clone: The target of this receptor is not known. No base quality values were provided; no much bigger clone lies one nucleotide off.

The collaborating institutions used their own protocols to collect whole blood in K2EDTA tubes. Collaborator samples were shipped for TCRbeta analysis as frozen whole blood, isolated PBMCs, or DNA extracted from either sample type. On the study overall, not on this receptor specifically: The quantity of clinical and demographic metadata differed by source and by participant and was supplied without curation.

Based on the germline V gene, the CDR1 and CDR2 sequences are SGHTA and FQGNSA. V loses 1 base of germline sequence and J loses 7 bases, and the interval between the two ends is 10 bases. The CDR3 starts with the cysteine, ends with the phenylalanine, and has 14 residues. Just the 42-base CDR3 DNA is kept, in frame starting at base 1. TCRbeta CDR3 regions were amplified from genomic DNA by means of the immunoSEQ Assay, a bias-controlled multiplex PCR. The study's processing was this. The number of nucleated cells in each sample was estimated by amplification of reference gene primers within the assay. To quantify the absolute abundance of each unique TCRbeta CDR3 rearrangement, sequence reads were collapsed and filtered. Productive Simpson clonality was computed per sample as the square root of Simpson's diversity index over productive rearrangements. TCRdb took over this immuneACCESS table, retaining in-frame rearrangements with V and J assigned. Such tables are incomplete; in checked studies, under half of the missing clones stem from an unresolved V gene, and the remainder is unexplained. V and J calls and clone size are as listed in that table; D and trimming were resolved from the DNA. Here the sample has tens of thousands of clones; roughly 89% occur a single time. The top ten hold around 4.9% of the sample.

This clonotype originated in a woman aged 45-59 years with active COVID-19. The chain was built from TRBV7-2 and TRBJ2-2; TRBD2 is a possible D gene, resting on 5 matching bases. The material sequenced was peripheral blood. This receptor carries the CDR3 CASSLVGSGGELFF. The DNA sequence reads TGTGCCAGCAGCTTAGTTGGCAGCGGCGGGGAGCTGTTTTTT. Full variable domain (CDR3 extended with the reference TRBV7-2 and TRBJ2-2 proteins): GAGVSQSPSNKVTEKGKDVELRCDPISGHTALYWYRQSLGQGLEFLIYFQGNSAPDKSGLPSDRFSAERTGGSVSTLTIQRTQQEDSAVYLCASSLVGSGGELFFGEGSRLTVL.